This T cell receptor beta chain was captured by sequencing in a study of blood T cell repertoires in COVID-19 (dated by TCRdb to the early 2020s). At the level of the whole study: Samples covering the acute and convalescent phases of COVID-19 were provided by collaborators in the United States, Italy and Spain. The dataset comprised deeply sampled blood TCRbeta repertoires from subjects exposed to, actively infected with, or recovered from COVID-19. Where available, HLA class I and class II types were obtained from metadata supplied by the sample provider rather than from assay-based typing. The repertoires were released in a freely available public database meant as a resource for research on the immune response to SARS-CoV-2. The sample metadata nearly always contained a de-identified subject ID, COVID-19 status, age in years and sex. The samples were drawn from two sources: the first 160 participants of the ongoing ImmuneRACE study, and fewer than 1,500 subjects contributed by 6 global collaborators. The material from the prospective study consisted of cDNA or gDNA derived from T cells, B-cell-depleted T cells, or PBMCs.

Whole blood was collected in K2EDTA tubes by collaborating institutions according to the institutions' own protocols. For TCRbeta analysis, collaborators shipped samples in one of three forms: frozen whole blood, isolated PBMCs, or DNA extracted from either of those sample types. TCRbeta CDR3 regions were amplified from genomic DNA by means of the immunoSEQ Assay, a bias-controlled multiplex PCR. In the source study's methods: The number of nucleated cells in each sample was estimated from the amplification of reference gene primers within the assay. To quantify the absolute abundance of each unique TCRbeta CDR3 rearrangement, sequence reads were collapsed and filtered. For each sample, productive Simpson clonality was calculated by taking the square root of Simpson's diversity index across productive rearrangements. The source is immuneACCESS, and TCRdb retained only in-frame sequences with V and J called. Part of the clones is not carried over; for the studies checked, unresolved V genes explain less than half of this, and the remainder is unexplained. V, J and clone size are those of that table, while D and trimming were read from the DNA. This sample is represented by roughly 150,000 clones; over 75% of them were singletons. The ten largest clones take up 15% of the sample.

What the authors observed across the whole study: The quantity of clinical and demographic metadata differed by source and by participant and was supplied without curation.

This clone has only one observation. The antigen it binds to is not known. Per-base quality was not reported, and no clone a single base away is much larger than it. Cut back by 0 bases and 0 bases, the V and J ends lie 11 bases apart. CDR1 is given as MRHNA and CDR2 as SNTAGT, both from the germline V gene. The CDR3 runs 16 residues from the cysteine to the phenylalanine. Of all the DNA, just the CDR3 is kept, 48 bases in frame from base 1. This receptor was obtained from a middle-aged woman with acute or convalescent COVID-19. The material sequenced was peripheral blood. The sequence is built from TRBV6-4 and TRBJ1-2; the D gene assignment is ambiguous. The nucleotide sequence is TGTGCCAGCAGTGACTCTTCGGGGTCAGCTAACTATGGCTACACCTTC. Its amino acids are CASSDSSGSANYGYTF.